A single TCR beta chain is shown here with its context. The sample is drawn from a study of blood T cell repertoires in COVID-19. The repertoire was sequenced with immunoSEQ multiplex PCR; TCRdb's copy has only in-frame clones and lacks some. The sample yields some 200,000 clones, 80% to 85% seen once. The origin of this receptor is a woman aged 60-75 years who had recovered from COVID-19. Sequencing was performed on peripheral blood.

The CDR3 loop is CASSRGTSGGAYNEQFF. In DNA, the CDR3 is TGTGCCAGCAGCCGAGGGACTAGCGGGGGGGCTTACAATGAGCAGTTCTTC. This chain joins TRBV9 and TRBJ2-1; TRBD2 aligns across 16 bases. The CDR3 consists of 17 residues. V was pared by 4 bases and J by 4 bases, with 5 bases of the junction left unmatched. The germline CDR1 and CDR2 sequences are SGDLS and YYNGEE.